This TCR beta chain came from a study of T cells in Graves' hyperthyroidism and ophthalmopathy (dated by TCRdb to 2018 to 2020). Regarding the complete study: Peripheral blood was sampled at the time of initial diagnosis, prior to any treatment. To identify TCR V-J signatures that set the groups apart, the researchers used a discovery cohort of about a hundred patients, made up of 40 to 45 with Graves' ophthalmopathy and some 56 with stable Graves' hyperthyroidism. An independent validation cohort of under 20 hyperthyroidism patients and about 15 patients who later progressed to ophthalmopathy tested prospective prediction of ophthalmopathy. For training and testing, the approximately 92 patients in the discovery cohort were randomly divided in a 7:3 ratio. Thyroid tissue and blood T-cell repertoires from six Graves' hyperthyroidism patients were also compared in the study. After blood sampling, hyperthyroidism patients were treated with methimazole at a starting dose of 30 mg daily, and ophthalmopathy patients were treated with high-dose intravenous methylprednisolone. The paper describes TCR Vbeta CDR3 sequencing of 135 peripheral blood samples, made up of 43 ophthalmopathy patients, approximately 73 hyperthyroidism patients and about 17 progressor patients.

There are 15 amino acids in the CDR3, from cysteine to phenylalanine inclusive. CDR3 DNA is the only sequence kept; it has 45 bases, read in frame from the first base. V and J are trimmed by 5 bases and 3 bases, and the gene matches miss 5 bases of the junction. Sequences DFQATT (CDR1) and SNEGSKA (CDR2) are obtained from the germline V gene (reference sequence). The research as a whole found: No statistical method was used to set the sample size in advance, and investigators knew the group allocation. A 13 V-J signature model separated ophthalmopathy from stable hyperthyroidism, with over 85% sensitivity and around 84% specificity in cross-validation and 80%/75% in testing. In validation, the model predicted progression to ophthalmopathy a median of about 6.8 months before onset, with approximately 71% sensitivity and nearly 75% specificity. Most expanded thyroid clonotypes (frequency above 0.001) were also detected in blood, a finding suggesting that blood repertoires may reflect thyroid immune responses.

The TCR beta CDR3 regions were amplified from the RNA transcripts. A first-round RT-PCR of the TCR CDR3 used the HTBI primer set with the Qiagen OneStep RT-PCR kit. Libraries were constructed in a second round of multiplex PCR, after which size selection and purification were performed. Libraries were sequenced paired-end with 100 bp reads on an Illumina HiSeq2000. The original pipeline was this. SOAPnuke was used to process the raw data, removing reads that contained adapters or uncalled bases, had a mean Phred below 15, or lacked an exact match to the constant primer or identifier. High-quality paired reads were merged using COPE v1.2.5, and each unique nucleotide sequence was defined as a clonotype. MiTCR v1.1 was used to align the clonotypes against IMGT TRBV, TRBD and TRBJ reference segments. Only V-J combinations with frequency above 0.0001, covering about 99% of repertoires, were analysed. The TCS score was defined as the ratio of F50 (clonal expansion) to E x V (chaos), calculated using BLOSUM62-based TCRdist between CDR3 peptides within each V-J. Welch's t-statistics and random forest reduced 450 to 600 V-J features to 13, which were used in a naive Bayes classifier (R e1071). TCRdb reworked the public reads: Q25 trimming with fastp, MiXCR clone assembly, productive beta chains retained. CDR3 protein sequences are deduplicated, and each keeps its most common genes and DNA. For this entry, the V and J calls and clone size follow TCRdb and not the study's own pipeline. A total of 660,000 or so distinct CDR3 sequences appear in this sample, around 21% of them only once. The ten largest make up 34% of the sample.

This clonotype was found many times. Its antigen target is currently unknown. No base quality values were provided; no much bigger clone lies one nucleotide off. Ophthalmopathy patients had moderately to severely active disease, Clinical Activity Score of at least 3, NOSPECS grade of at least 4, and duration under 3 months. Exclusion was applied to patients with uncontrolled infections, other autoimmune diseases, pregnancy or lactation. Diagnoses were based on clinical symptoms, serum thyroxine and TRAb, thyroid ultrasound and orbital computed tomography. Ficoll-Paque density gradient centrifugation was used to isolate PBMCs from 8.5 to 10 ml of fresh peripheral blood. Trizol reagent was used to extract total RNA, and RNA quality was then checked on an Agilent 2100 Bioanalyzer.

Source material: blood. This receptor was taken from a man aged 30 to 39 with Graves' ophthalmopathy. The chain employs TRBV20-1 and TRBJ2-3, and 13 junction bases match TRBD2. The CDR3 amino acid sequence is: CSARRTSGRTDTQYF. The DNA sequence reads TGCAGTGCTCGGCGGACTAGCGGGAGAACAGATACGCAGTATTTT.